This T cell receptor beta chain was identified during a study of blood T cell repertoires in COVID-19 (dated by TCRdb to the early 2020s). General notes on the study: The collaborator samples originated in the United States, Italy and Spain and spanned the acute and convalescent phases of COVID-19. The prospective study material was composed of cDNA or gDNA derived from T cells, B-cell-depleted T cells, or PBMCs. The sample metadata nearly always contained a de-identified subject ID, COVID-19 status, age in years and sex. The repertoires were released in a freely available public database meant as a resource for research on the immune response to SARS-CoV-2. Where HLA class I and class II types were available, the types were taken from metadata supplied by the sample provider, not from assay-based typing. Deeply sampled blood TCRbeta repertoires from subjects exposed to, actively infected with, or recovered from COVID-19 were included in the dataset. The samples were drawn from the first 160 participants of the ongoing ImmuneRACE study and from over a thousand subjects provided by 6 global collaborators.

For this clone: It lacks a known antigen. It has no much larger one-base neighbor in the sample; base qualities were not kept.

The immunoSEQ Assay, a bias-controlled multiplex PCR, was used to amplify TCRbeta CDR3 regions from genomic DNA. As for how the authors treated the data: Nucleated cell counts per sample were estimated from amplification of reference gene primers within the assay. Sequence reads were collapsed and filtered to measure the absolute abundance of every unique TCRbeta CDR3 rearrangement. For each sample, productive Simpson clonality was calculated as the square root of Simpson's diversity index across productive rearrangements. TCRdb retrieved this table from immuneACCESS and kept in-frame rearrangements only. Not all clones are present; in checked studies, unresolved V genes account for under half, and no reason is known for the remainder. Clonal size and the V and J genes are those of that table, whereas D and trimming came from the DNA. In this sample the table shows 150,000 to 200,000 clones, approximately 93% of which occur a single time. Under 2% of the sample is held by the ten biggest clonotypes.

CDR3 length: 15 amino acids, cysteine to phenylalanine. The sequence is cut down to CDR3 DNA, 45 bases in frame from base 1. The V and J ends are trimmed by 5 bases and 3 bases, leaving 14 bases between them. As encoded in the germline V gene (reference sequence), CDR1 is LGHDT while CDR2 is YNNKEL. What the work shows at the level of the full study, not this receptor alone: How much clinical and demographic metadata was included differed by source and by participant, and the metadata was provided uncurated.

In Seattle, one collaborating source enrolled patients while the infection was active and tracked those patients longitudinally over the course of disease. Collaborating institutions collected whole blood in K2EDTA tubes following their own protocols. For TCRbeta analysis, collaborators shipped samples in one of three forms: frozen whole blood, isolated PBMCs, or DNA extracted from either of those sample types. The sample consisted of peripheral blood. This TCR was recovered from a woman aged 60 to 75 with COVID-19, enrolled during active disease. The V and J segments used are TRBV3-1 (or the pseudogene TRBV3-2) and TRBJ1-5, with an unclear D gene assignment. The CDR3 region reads CASSRGGEFNQPQHF. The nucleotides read TGTGCCAGCAGCAGAGGCGGGGAGTTCAATCAGCCCCAGCATTTT.